These T cell receptor beta chains were read from a single sample in a study of preoperative IRX-2 immunotherapy in early breast cancer. Clones were sequenced by immunoSEQ multiplex PCR, and TCRdb holds only the in-frame ones, with some missing. Here the sample spans 95,000 to 100,000 clones, roughly 85% being singletons. The specimen comprised tumor tissue, sampled after IRX-2 immunotherapy. The source is a human donor with breast cancer. The CDR3 runs from the conserved cysteine through the conserved F or W. A D gene is named only where the DNA matches it firmly. Where a row states a size, it is once, few, many or the class of an expanded clone; other rows omit it.

size	J	D	V	DNA	CDR3
.	TRBJ1-1	TRBD1	TRBV18	TGTGCCAGCTCACCGGAGCCGGGACAGGGGTTTGGGGCTTTCTTT	CASSPEPGQGFGAFF
.	TRBJ1-1	.	TRBV10-2	TGCGCCAGCAGTGAACAGGCTCTACCCGAAGCTTTCTTT	CASSEQALPEAFF
.	TRBJ2-7	.	TRBV6-8	TGTGCTAGCAGCCGCCTAGTTTCCTACGAGCAGTACTTC	CASSRLVSYEQYF
.	TRBJ2-7	.	TRBV29-1	TGCAGCGTTGAGGTCTCCGGGCCCTACGAGCAGTACTTC	CSVEVSGPYEQYF
.	TRBJ1-4	.	TRBV30	TGTGCCTGGAGTTTCGGAGGGAATGAAAAACTGTTTTTT	CAWSFGGNEKLFF
.	TRBJ2-5	TRBD1	TRBV7-4	TGTGCCAGCAGCCCCAAAACCGGGACAGCTCAAGAGACCCAGTACTTC	CASSPKTGTAQETQYF
.	TRBJ2-2	.	TRBV19	TGTGCCAGTAGAACGTTGGGTTCGGCCGGGGAGCTGTTTTTT	CASRTLGSAGELFF
.	TRBJ2-7	TRBD2	TRBV30	TGTGCCTGGAGCAGCGGGGGCTCCTACGAGCAGTACTTC	CAWSSGGSYEQYF
.	TRBJ2-3	.	TRBV5-1	TGCGCCAGCAGCTTGGCCGATTCTAGCACAGATACGCAGTATTTT	CASSLADSSTDTQYF
.	TRBJ1-1	.	TRBV7-1	TGTGCCAGCAGCCCGGAGGGGTCGGGAACTGAAGCTTTCTTT	CASSPEGSGTEAFF
.	TRBJ1-4	.	TRBV6-4	TGTGCCAGCGCCCGGATAGGACAGAATGAAAAACTGTTTTTT	CASARIGQNEKLFF
.	TRBJ1-2	TRBD1	TRBV6-8	TGTGCCAGCAGTCTCCAGGGGGCGCTTGGCTACACCTTC	CASSLQGALGYTF
.	TRBJ1-3	.	TRBV12-2	TGTGCCACCGGAACAGGGGCCTTCTCTGGAAACACCATATATTTT	CATGTGAFSGNTIYF
.	TRBJ2-4	.	TRBV18	TGTGCCAGCTCACTGCCGGGAGAGGCCAAAAACATTCAGTACTTC	CASSLPGEAKNIQYF
.	TRBJ1-3	TRBD1	TRBV15	TGTGCCACCAGCAGAGCCCAGAACAGGGGATTCGCTGGAAACACCATATATTTT	CATSRAQNRGFAGNTIYF
.	TRBJ1-2	TRBD1	TRBV5-1	TGCGCCAGCAGCTTGCGGATCGGGACAGGGAATGGCTACACCTTC	CASSLRIGTGNGYTF
.	TRBJ2-6	TRBD2	TRBV19	TGTGCCAGTAGTTCTAACGGGGGGGCTGGGGCCAACGTCCTGACTTTC	CASSSNGGAGANVLTF
.	TRBJ2-3	TRBD1	TRBV11-3	TGTGCCAGCAGCGCGAGGGACAGGGATAGCACAGATACGCAGTATTTT	CASSARDRDSTDTQYF
.	TRBJ2-3	.	TRBV18	TGTGCCAGCTCAGAACGGGCTAGTGCAGATACGCAGTATTTT	CASSERASADTQYF
.	TRBJ2-7	.	TRBV7-1	TGTGCCAGCAGCTTAGATGGGGCGCGGGGCAGGTTGGCCGAGCAGTACTTC	CASSLDGARGRLAEQYF
.	TRBJ1-1	.	TRBV29-1	TGCAGCGTTGAAGGGGCCAGGGCTAACACTGAAGCTTTCTTT	CSVEGARANTEAFF
.	TRBJ1-4	.	TRBV30	TGTGCCTGGAGGGGGGCGGGTGAAAAACTGTTTTTT	CAWRGAGEKLFF
.	TRBJ2-3	TRBD2	TRBV7-7	TGTGCCAGCAGCCCTCAAAGACTAGCGGAGTACACAGATACGCAGTATTTT	CASSPQRLAEYTDTQYF
once	TRBJ1-4	.	TRBV6-4	TGTGCCAGCAGTTTAAGGGAAGGTGAAAAACTGTTTTTT	CASSLREGEKLFF
.	TRBJ1-1	.	TRBV18	TGTGCCAGCTCACCAGAACTAGTAGTGAACACTGAAGCTTTCTTT	CASSPELVVNTEAFF
.	TRBJ1-1	.	TRBV5-1	TGCGCCAGCAGCGCCCCGGGACGGATGAACACTGAAGCTTTCTTT	CASSAPGRMNTEAFF
.	TRBJ2-1	.	TRBV30	TGTGCCTGGAGTGCCCGGAATGAGCAGTTCTTC	CAWSARNEQFF